The 3 T cell receptor beta chains below all came from one sample that was sequenced in a study of blood T cell repertoires in COVID-19. Sequencing was performed with immunoSEQ multiplex PCR; in TCRdb, only in-frame clones are kept and a portion is missing. The sample has around 250,000 clones, more than 70% seen once. Sequencing used peripheral blood. Receptors were obtained from a man aged 80 or over with acute or convalescent COVID-19.

The chain is built from TRBV18 and TRBJ1-6; D uncertain. This CDR3 region has 13 residues. Germline loops: CDR1 KGHSH, CDR2 LQKENI. Trimming cost V 3 bases and J 14 bases, with 14 bases left between them. CDR3 region: CASSPTATFTLHF. As DNA, the CDR3 is TGTGCCAGCTCACCCACCGCGACATTCACCCTCCACTTT.

The chain carries TRBV3-1 (or the pseudogene TRBV3-2) and TRBJ1-2; 8 bases line up with TRBD1. CDR3 length: 13 amino acids. Trimming cost V 4 bases and J 7 bases; bases outside gene matches: 5. Germline V gene data show CDR1 as LGHDT and CDR2 as YNNKEL (reference sequence). CDR3: CASSPGQGAGYTF. Here the CDR3 DNA reads TGTGCCAGCAGCCCTGGACAGGGAGCTGGCTACACCTTC.

As DNA, the CDR3 is TGTGCCAGCAGCTTAGTAGGACAGACGGACTATGGCTACACCTTC. It codes for CASSLVGQTDYGYTF. This sequence joins TRBV7-2 and TRBJ1-2; tentatively, D is TRBD1 (6 bases). The CDR3 sequence is 15 residues long. V gave up 1 base and J gave up 3 bases, with 12 bases separating them. Germline CDR1 is SGHTA and CDR2 is FQGNSA.